The T cell receptor beta chain described here comes from a study of T cell changes during pregnancy in multiple sclerosis. Clones were sequenced by immunoSEQ multiplex PCR, and TCRdb holds only the in-frame ones, with some missing. The sample carries about 86,000 clones, 80% to 95% recorded once. V was clipped by 5 bases and J by 2 bases; unmatched bases: 8. The germline V gene encodes CDR1 MNHEY and CDR2 SMNVEV (reference sequence). CDR3 length: 15 amino acids. Source: peripheral blood, taken in the first trimester of pregnancy. The V and J genes are TRBV27 and TRBJ1-2; 7 bases agree with TRBD1. The sequence came from a female donor in good health, enrolled as a control in a pregnancy study. This CDR3 reads CASSHRDSRNYGYTF. The CDR3 DNA sequence: TGTGCCAGCAGTCATAGGGACAGCCGGAACTATGGCTACACCTTC.